The rows below give T cell receptor beta chains drawn from one sample of a study of blood T cell repertoires in COVID-19. The assay was immunoSEQ multiplex PCR, and TCRdb's table has in-frame clones only and misses some. The data hold around 220,000 clones, with 70% to 90% observed a single time. Input material: peripheral blood. Source of these receptors: a man between 50 and 59 years old with acute or convalescent COVID-19. Each CDR3 is given with its conserved first and last residue. The D gene is left open where the match is weak. Clone sizes are given selectively: once, few, many, or a class where the clone is expanded.

j_call	d_call	clone_size	v_call	cdr3_aa	cdr3_nt
TRBJ1-2	NA	few	TRBV29-1	CSVAWFQGDGYTF	TGCAGCGTGGCATGGTTTCAGGGTGATGGCTACACCTTC
TRBJ1-4	NA	NA	TRBV6-5	CASRKDTANEKLFF	TGTGCCAGCAGAAAGGACACCGCTAATGAAAAACTGTTTTTT
TRBJ1-2	NA	NA	TRBV6-5	CASSPDRNYGYTF	TGTGCCAGCAGCCCGGACAGAAACTATGGCTACACCTTC
TRBJ1-6	TRBD1	NA	TRBV5-1	CASSLGDRGQYSPLHF	TGCGCCAGCAGCTTGGGAGACAGGGGGCAATATTCACCCCTCCACTTT
TRBJ2-7	NA	NA	TRBV7-9	CASSFSTVSYEQYF	TGTGCCAGCAGCTTTTCGACAGTATCCTACGAGCAGTACTTC
TRBJ1-1	TRBD1	NA	TRBV10-2	CASSERDRLNTEAFF	TGCGCCAGCAGTGAGCGGGACAGGCTGAACACTGAAGCTTTCTTT
TRBJ1-1	TRBD1	once	TRBV14	CASSQDRTGGPVNTEAFF	TGTGCCAGCAGCCAAGACCGGACAGGGGGCCCCGTAAACACTGAAGCTTTCTTT
TRBJ1-2	TRBD1	NA	TRBV7-3	CASSGQGGSYGYTF	TGTGCCAGCTCTGGACAGGGAGGATCTTATGGCTACACCTTC
TRBJ2-7	NA	NA	TRBV4-1	CASSQAGQPVRWVKQYF	TGCGCCAGCAGCCAAGCCGGACAGCCGGTTCGCTGGGTGAAGCAGTACTTC
TRBJ1-1	NA	few	TRBV30	CAWSEGYGTEAFF	TGTGCCTGGAGTGAGGGGTATGGCACTGAAGCTTTCTTT
TRBJ1-5	NA	few	TRBV6-5	CASSPQGYSNQPQHF	TGTGCCAGCAGCCCCCAGGGATATAGCAATCAGCCCCAGCATTTT
TRBJ1-4	NA	NA	TRBV7-9	CASRGARQANEKLFF	TGTGCCAGCAGAGGGGCAAGGCAGGCTAATGAAAAACTGTTTTTT
TRBJ1-5	NA	NA	TRBV11-2	CASSLSSNQPQHF	TGTGCCAGCAGCTTAAGCAGCAATCAGCCCCAGCATTTT
TRBJ1-1	TRBD1	NA	TRBV9	CASSVVQGVNTEAFF	TGTGCCAGCAGCGTAGTTCAGGGGGTTAACACTGAAGCTTTCTTT
TRBJ1-5	NA	NA	TRBV4-1	CASSHIFGSNQPQHF	TGCGCCAGCAGCCATATTTTCGGGAGCAATCAGCCCCAGCATTTT
TRBJ1-5	NA	few	TRBV9	CASSVGPGVGPQHF	TGTGCCAGCAGCGTAGGTCCCGGGGTCGGGCCCCAGCATTTT
TRBJ1-6	NA	NA	TRBV3-1/TRBV3-2	CASSQGGGSDRPLHF	TGTGCCAGCAGCCAAGGCGGGGGGTCCGATAGACCCCTCCACTTT
TRBJ1-3	TRBD1	NA	TRBV3-1/TRBV3-2	CASSRGGQALVGGTYF	TGTGCCAGCAGCCGAGGGGGCCAAGCTCTGGTGGGTGGTACATATTTT
TRBJ1-3	NA	NA	TRBV19	CASSPLPILAGNTIYF	TGTGCCAGTAGTCCCCTACCGATCTTGGCTGGAAACACCATATATTTT
TRBJ1-2	TRBD1	NA	TRBV5-1	CASSSDRTGKGGYTF	TGCGCCAGCAGCTCCGATCGGACAGGGAAAGGTGGCTACACCTTC
TRBJ1-2	NA	NA	TRBV19	CASQGGVNYGYTF	TGTGCCAGCCAAGGGGGGGTTAACTATGGCTACACCTTC
TRBJ1-6	TRBD1	NA	TRBV18	CASSPRTGENSPLHF	TGTGCCAGCTCACCTCGGACAGGGGAGAATTCACCCCTCCACTTT
TRBJ1-5	NA	NA	TRBV2	CASSREGNQPQHF	TGTGCCAGCAGCAGGGAGGGTAATCAGCCCCAGCATTTT
TRBJ1-1	NA	NA	TRBV3-1/TRBV3-2	CASSQAYFMAITNTEAFF	TGTGCCAGCAGCCAAGCTTATTTCATGGCAATTACGAACACTGAAGCTTTCTTT
TRBJ1-5	TRBD1	NA	TRBV6-2/TRBV6-3	CASSYTGARPQHF	TGTGCCAGCAGTTACACAGGGGCGCGGCCCCAGCATTTT
TRBJ2-3	NA	few	TRBV2	CASTPQGTSTDTQYF	TGTGCCAGCACCCCACAGGGAACCTCCACAGATACGCAGTATTTT